A selection of T cell receptor beta chains follows, all from one sample in a study. TCRdb used MiXCR to reprocess the 5' RACE reads, holding one entry per CDR3 protein. The repertoire holds about 50,000 distinct CDR3 sequences, with more than 15% as singletons. Sequenced material: naive CD4+ T cells sorted from blood. All receptors come from a female donor with breast cancer. Each CDR3 is given without its conserved first and last residue. A D gene is named only where the DNA matches it firmly.

J gene | V gene | D gene | CDR3 protein
TRBJ2-7 | TRBV7-8 | NA | ASSSPGQTHEQY
TRBJ2-1 | TRBV12-3/TRBV12-4 | NA | ASSLSSPNNEQF
TRBJ1-6 | TRBV15 | NA | ATSRVTSFNSPLH
TRBJ1-6 | TRBV10-1 | NA | ASTADDTLDNSPLH
TRBJ1-1 | TRBV7-2 | NA | ASSLRVGEGNTEAF
TRBJ2-7 | TRBV20-1 | NA | SASQTRYEQY
TRBJ2-7 | TRBV5-4 | NA | ASSLFRGYEQY
TRBJ2-3 | TRBV19 | TRBD2 | ASSGQSGREDTQY
TRBJ2-3 | TRBV7-2 | TRBD2 | ASSSRLAGVADTQY
TRBJ2-1 | TRBV1 | NA | TSSRPRHEQF
TRBJ1-1 | TRBV7-9 | NA | ASLMTSAVEAF
TRBJ1-2 | TRBV6-5 | NA | ASRPGQSNYGYT
TRBJ1-4 | TRBV5-1 | NA | ASSVDRIKLF
TRBJ1-5 | TRBV5-1 | NA | ASSLEGGQNQPQH
TRBJ2-1 | TRBV11-2 | NA | ASSLGTPQF
TRBJ2-4 | TRBV5-6 | NA | ASAPLALGYKNIQY
TRBJ2-1 | TRBV20-1 | TRBD2 | STSGRAGDYNEQF
TRBJ1-5 | TRBV20-1 | NA | SARDPRHFSQPQH
TRBJ2-3 | TRBV12-3/TRBV12-4 | TRBD2 | ASSRGTSGGSTDTQY
TRBJ1-1 | TRBV6-2/TRBV6-3 | NA | ASSDSSEAF
TRBJ1-5 | TRBV15 | NA | ATSAGNNQPQH
TRBJ2-2 | TRBV6-1 | NA | ASTGTLNTGELF
TRBJ2-1 | TRBV25-1 | TRBD2 | ASSERGAGGSYNEQF
TRBJ1-5 | TRBV12-3/TRBV12-4 | TRBD1 | ASSRTGGAGQPQH
TRBJ2-7 | TRBV5-1 | TRBD2 | ASSPGQREASYEQY
TRBJ2-1 | TRBV7-2 | NA | ASTGRLASYNEQF
TRBJ2-2 | TRBV25-1 | NA | ASSDATINTGELF
TRBJ1-1 | TRBV9 | TRBD1 | ASSMNRGNTEAF
TRBJ2-1 | TRBV6-2/TRBV6-3 | NA | ASSYHRTDPSRNNEQF
TRBJ1-5 | TRBV4-3 | TRBD1 | ASSPQTGRDSNQPQH
TRBJ2-3 | TRBV18 | NA | ASSPQGIPSTDTQY
TRBJ1-1 | TRBV5-1 | NA | TSSLVSGGAGWTEAS
TRBJ2-5 | TRBV12-3/TRBV12-4 | NA | ASGTERLEAQY
TRBJ2-7 | TRBV20-1 | NA | SANGGVGYEQN
TRBJ2-2 | TRBV29-1 | TRBD2 | SARTSGRETGELF
TRBJ1-1 | TRBV20-1 | TRBD1 | SAGTGVNTEAF
TRBJ2-3 | TRBV20-1 | NA | SAPDRTTTSDTQY
TRBJ2-2 | TRBV4-2 | NA | ASSPSGEAGELF
TRBJ2-1 | TRBV5-1 | TRBD1 | ASSLGSAGGLNEQF
TRBJ2-7 | TRBV5-1 | NA | ASSLEKGEQY
TRBJ2-1 | TRBV4-3 | TRBD2 | ASSQAGGIYNEQF
TRBJ2-7 | TRBV9 | TRBD1 | ASSVGGTDREQY
TRBJ1-2 | TRBV3-1 | NA | ASSLGGGNYGYT
TRBJ2-7 | TRBV7-6 | TRBD2 | ASSQAGGGLYEQY
TRBJ2-7 | TRBV5-6 | NA | ASRSRRGSYEQY
TRBJ2-1 | TRBV11-2 | TRBD2 | ASSLGLAGLYEQF
TRBJ2-7 | TRBV7-2 | NA | ASSSIGLESYEQY
TRBJ1-3 | TRBV6-1 | NA | ASSEAGQSSGNTIY
TRBJ2-7 | TRBV28 | NA | ASSLRGAGAYEQY
TRBJ1-1 | TRBV5-1 | NA | ASSPGEGRGTEAF
TRBJ1-1 | TRBV28 | NA | ASSIPMNTGAF
TRBJ2-3 | TRBV7-2 | TRBD1 | ASSLASRQGGADTQY
TRBJ2-3 | TRBV20-1 | TRBD1 | SADPGQGGDTQY
TRBJ2-1 | TRBV6-5 | TRBD2 | ASSYSRLASAQF
TRBJ1-2 | TRBV7-9 | NA | ASSLAAVSRGYT
TRBJ2-5 | TRBV9 | NA | ASSVGDPEIETQY
TRBJ2-4 | TRBV11-3 | TRBD2 | VSSSRGGGGSITDIQY
TRBJ2-3 | TRBV18 | TRBD2 | ASSRGSSDTQY
TRBJ1-1 | TRBV5-1 | NA | ASTLGGPDTEAF